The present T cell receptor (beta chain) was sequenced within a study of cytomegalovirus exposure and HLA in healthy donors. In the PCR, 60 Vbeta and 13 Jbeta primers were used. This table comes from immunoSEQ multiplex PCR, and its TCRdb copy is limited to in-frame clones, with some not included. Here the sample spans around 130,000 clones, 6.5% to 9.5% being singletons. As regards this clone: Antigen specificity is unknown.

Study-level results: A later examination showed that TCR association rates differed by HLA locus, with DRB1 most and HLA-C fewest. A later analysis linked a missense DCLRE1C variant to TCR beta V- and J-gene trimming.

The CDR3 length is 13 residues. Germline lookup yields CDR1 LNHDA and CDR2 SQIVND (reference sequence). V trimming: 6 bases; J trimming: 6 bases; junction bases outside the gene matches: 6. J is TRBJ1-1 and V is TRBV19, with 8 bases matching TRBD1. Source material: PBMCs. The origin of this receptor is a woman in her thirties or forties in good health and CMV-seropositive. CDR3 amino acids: CASRTLQGAEAFF. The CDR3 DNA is TGTGCCAGTAGAACCTTACAGGGGGCTGAAGCTTTCTTT. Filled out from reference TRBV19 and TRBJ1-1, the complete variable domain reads DGGITQSPKYLFRKEGQNVTLSCEQNLNHDAMYWYRQDPGQGLRLIYYSQIVNDFQKGDIAEGYSVSREKKESFPLTVTSAQKNPTAFYLCASRTLQGAEAFFGQGTRLTVV.